The 10 T cell receptor beta chains below were found in one sample sequenced in a study of HIV-infected patients and healthy controls. No cell fractionation was done, so the repertoire covers all unsorted peripheral blood T cells. 450 to 600 ng RNA was reverse transcribed with alpha and beta constant-region primers. Each of the alpha and beta chains got its own library through chain-specific third strand synthesis with indices. TCRdb used MiXCR to reprocess the 5' RACE reads, holding one entry per CDR3 protein. The table includes approximately 15,000 distinct CDR3 sequences, 5% to 6.5% detected once. Sequencing was performed on blood. These TCRs come from an adult in good health.

This clonotype was seen ten or more times. The chain employs TRBV5-1 and TRBJ2-3; 15 bases are shared with TRBD2. Germline values: CDR1 SGHRS, CDR2 YFSETQ. The CDR3 spans 17 residues. J lost 4 bases, V lost 3 bases, and 6 bases had no gene match. CDR3 sequence reads: CASSSGLAGGPADTQYF. The DNA for the CDR3 is TGCGCCAGCAGCTCCGGACTAGCGGGGGGGCCCGCAGATACGCAGTATTTT.

This clonotype was seen repeatedly, ten times or more. This sequence joins TRBV25-1 and TRBJ1-5, with D uncertain. Germline V gene lookup returns CDR1 MGHDK and CDR2 SYGVNS. V was cut by 6 bases and J by 5 bases, with 14 bases left in between. The CDR3 covers 14 residues. The CDR3 is CASRLSGVDQPQHF. The CDR3 DNA follows: TGTGCCAGCAGGTTGAGTGGTGTGGATCAGCCCCAGCATTTT.

The chain joins TRBV29-1 to TRBJ2-2; D uncertain. CDR3 length: 12 amino acids. CDR1 and CDR2 from the germline V gene are SQVTM and ANQGSEA. Deletions cut 4 bases from V and 4 bases from J, with 7 bases between. CDR3 sequence: CSVGRSTGELFF. For the CDR3, the DNA is TGCAGCGTTGGCCGATCCACCGGGGAGCTGTTTTTT.

By sample fraction, this clonotype is medium-sized. The rearrangement joins TRBV9 to TRBJ1-2; tentative D call: TRBD1 (5 bases). The V end was cut by 0 bases, the J end by 5 bases, with 11 bases between. Germline V gene data show CDR1 as SGDLS and CDR2 as YYNGEE. There are 14 residues in the CDR3. The CDR3 region is CASSVGRDQYGYTF. CDR3 DNA: TGTGCCAGCAGCGTAGGTAGGGACCAATATGGCTACACCTTC.

By share of the sample, this clonotype is medium-sized. The chain recombines TRBV20-1 with TRBJ2-1, with D possibly matching TRBD2 (5 bases). Trimming took off 6 bases at V and 12 bases at J, with 9 bases between the two ends. Germline CDR1 DFQATT, CDR2 SNEGSKA (reference sequence). The CDR3 is made up of 9 amino acids. CDR3 loop: CSAPRGQFF. CDR3 DNA sequence: TGCAGTGCCCCACGGGGGCAGTTCTTC.

This clonotype was seen many times. V and J are TRBV7-9 and TRBJ1-1, with no clear D. The CDR3 length is 12 residues. Germline V gene sequence: CDR1 SEHNR, CDR2 FQNEAQ (reference sequence). V lost 1 base and J 7 bases, leaving 7 bases between the germline ends. CDR3 loop: CASSLGRFEAFF. The CDR3 nucleotides are TGTGCCAGCAGCTTAGGACGGTTTGAAGCTTTCTTT.

This clonotype was observed at least ten times. The rearrangement joins TRBV20-1 to TRBJ2-5, with 14 bases lining up with TRBD2. Germline V gives CDR1 DFQATT, CDR2 SNEGSKA (reference sequence). The CDR3 covers 15 residues. Losses at the gene ends were 6 bases for V and 2 bases for J; bases not matched to a gene: 5. The CDR3 sequence: CSAPGLAGGQETQYF. CDR3 coding DNA: TGCAGTGCACCTGGACTAGCGGGGGGACAAGAGACCCAGTACTTC.

This chain's CDR3 is CASSTRGLAGGRSTDTQYF. The CDR3 DNA sequence: TGTGCCAGCAGCACCCGAGGGCTAGCGGGGGGACGAAGCACAGATACGCAGTATTTT. This rearrangement joins TRBV7-2 to TRBJ2-3; 11 nucleotides align to TRBD2. Germline V gene lookup returns CDR1 SGHTA and CDR2 FQGNSA. The CDR3 consists of 19 residues. With V trimmed by 5 bases and J by 0 bases, 13 bases remained unmatched.

This clonotype occurred a few times. The chain joins TRBV5-1 to TRBJ1-1; the D gene is possibly TRBD1 (5 bases). V dropped 2 bases and J dropped 1 base, with 9 bases sitting between them. The CDR3 totals 14 residues. From germline, CDR1 is SGHRS and CDR2 YFSETQ. In DNA form, the CDR3 reads TGCGCCAGCAGCTTTAAGACAGCGAACACTGAAGCTTTCTTT. Its protein product is CASSFKTANTEAFF.

This clonotype is deemed medium-sized. The chain is built from TRBV7-9 and TRBJ1-5, with 9 bases matching TRBD1. The J segment lost 5 bases and the V segment lost 5 bases, leaving 10 bases of the junction unmatched. The CDR3 is 16 amino acids. Germline V CDR1 and CDR2: SEHNR, FQNEAQ (reference sequence). Here the CDR3 reads CASSPQGAERDQPQHF. The DNA for the CDR3 is TGTGCCAGCAGCCCACAGGGGGCAGAGAGGGATCAGCCCCAGCATTTT.